The 10 T cell receptor beta chains below all came from one sample that was sequenced in a study of neurological immune-mediated disorders. TCRdb passed the 5' RACE reads through MiXCR, listing each CDR3 protein once. This sample has 75,000 to 80,000 distinct CDR3 sequences; roughly 4.7% occur once, and the top ten carry less than 2.5%. The source material was PBMCs. The receptors come from a woman younger than 45 with multiple sclerosis.

This clonotype was detected many times. The V call is TRBV20-1, the J call TRBJ2-5, with 7 positions matching TRBD1. Germline V CDR1 and CDR2: DFQATT, SNEGSKA (reference sequence). The length of the CDR3 is 13 residues. With 0 bases clipped from V and 10 bases from J, the junction kept 8 bases outside the gene matches. The CDR3 DNA reads as TGCAGTGCTAGAGATAGGGGGCTAGCTAGCCAGTACTTC. Its translation is CSARDRGLASQYF.

Ten or more counts support this clonotype. The chain employs TRBV2 and TRBJ2-1, with 7 positions matching TRBD2. Losses at the gene ends were 3 bases for V and 5 bases for J; bases not matched to a gene: 4. CDR3 length equals 14 residues. Germline CDR1 reads SNHLY; CDR2 reads FYNNEI. The CDR3: CASSDILADNEQFF. As DNA, the CDR3 is TGTGCCAGCAGTGACATCCTAGCGGACAATGAGCAGTTCTTC.

In its sample, this clonotype was seen many times. The chain has TRBV20-1 and TRBJ1-5, with a possible D match to TRBD1 (6 bases). From germline, CDR1 is DFQATT and CDR2 SNEGSKA (reference sequence). The CDR3 is 15 amino acids. The ends were cut back, 1 base at V and 3 bases at J, with 13 bases in the middle. The CDR3 DNA follows: TGCAGTGCTAGAGGACAGGCGGGCGACAATCAGCCCCAGCATTTT. This codes for CSARGQAGDNQPQHF.

This clonotype was counted many times. The chain is built from TRBV20-1 and TRBJ1-1; no clear D gene. Germline V gives CDR1 DFQATT, CDR2 SNEGSKA (reference sequence). The CDR3 is 12 residues long. The V gene lost 3 bases and the J gene lost 0 bases, with 5 bases spanning the gap. CDR3 region: CSASDLNTEAFF. DNA of the CDR3: TGCAGTGCTAGTGACCTGAACACTGAAGCTTTCTTT.

This clonotype occurred many times. The V call is TRBV5-1, the J call TRBJ2-1; 8 nucleotides line up with TRBD1. The CDR3 spans 15 residues. Trimming removed 7 bases from V and 5 bases from J; junction bases left unmatched: 11. Germline CDR1 is SGHRS and CDR2 is YFSETQ. CDR3: CASQQGVQRDNEQFF. The CDR3 DNA reads TGCGCCAGCCAACAGGGGGTACAACGAGACAATGAGCAGTTCTTC.

This clonotype occurred many times. V gene TRBV5-1 combines with J gene TRBJ2-1; 8 bases map to TRBD1. V was clipped by 7 bases and J by 4 bases; unmatched bases: 19. The CDR3 is made up of 18 amino acids. Per germline, CDR1 SGHRS and CDR2 YFSETQ. The CDR3 nucleotides are TGCGCCAGCGGATGGCTGGGTCCTGGGACAGGCATTTACAATGAGCAGTTCTTC. Translated, it gives CASGWLGPGTGIYNEQFF. The full variable domain, in which reference TRBV5-1 and TRBJ2-1 provide the parts outside the CDR3, is KAGVTQTPRYLIKTRGQQVTLSCSPISGHRSVSWYQQTPGQGLQFLFEYFSETQRNKGNFPGRFSGRQFSNSRSEMNVSTLELGDSALYLCASGWLGPGTGIYNEQFFGPGTRLTVL.

This clonotype was seen repeatedly, ten times or more. The rearrangement uses TRBV10-1 and TRBJ2-5; TRBD1 matches at 7 bases. The length of the CDR3 is 17 residues. With 3 bases clipped from V and 3 bases from J, the junction kept 13 bases outside the gene matches. In germline, CDR1 is WNHNN, CDR2 SYGVQD (reference sequence). CDR3 in amino acids: CASSDQGRGLREETQYF. The CDR3 DNA reads as TGCGCCAGCAGTGACCAGGGCAGGGGGTTGAGGGAAGAGACCCAGTACTTC.

This clonotype was counted only a few times. This sequence joins TRBV7-8 and TRBJ1-1; D unclear. The CDR3 length is 11 residues. Germline-derived CDR1 and CDR2 are SGHVS and FQNEAQ. Trimming pared 1 base from V and 7 bases from J, leaving 4 bases between. CDR3 residues: CASSLEGEAFF. The CDR3 DNA reads as TGTGCCAGCAGCTTAGAGGGTGAAGCTTTCTTT. Full variable domain (rest looked up from reference TRBV7-8 and TRBJ1-1): GAGVSQSPRYKVAKRGQDVALRCDPISGHVSLFWYQQALGQGPEFLTYFQNEAQLDKSGLPSDRFFAERPEGSVSTLKIQRTQQEDSAVYLCASSLEGEAFFGQGTRLTVV.

This clonotype turned up a few times. This sequence joins TRBV10-3 and TRBJ1-3; no reliable D call. Trimming left V 4 bases short and J 4 bases short, with 14 bases between. CDR3 length: 15 residues. The V gene's germline CDR1 is ENHRY and CDR2 SYGVKD. The CDR3 DNA follows: TGTGCCATCAGTGGTCGGGGAGGCTTCGGAAACACCATATATTTT. The encoded protein is CAISGRGGFGNTIYF.

In its sample, this clonotype was seen many times. The chain joins TRBV20-1 to TRBJ2-1; TRBD2 agrees at 11 bases. Germline CDR1 is DFQATT and CDR2 is SNEGSKA (reference sequence). Trimming removed 5 bases from V and 3 bases from J; junction bases left unmatched: 3. This CDR3 contains 14 residues. CDR3 coding DNA: TGCAGTGCTCTAGCGGGAGGACTCTACAATGAGCAGTTCTTC. Protein product: CSALAGGLYNEQFF.